A single sample gave rise to the 30 T cell receptor beta chains below, sequenced in a study of shared clonotypes between healthy human individuals. Data came from immunoSEQ multiplex PCR; TCRdb stores just in-frame clones and leaves some out. Of 660,000 or so clones listed, approximately 96% are singletons. Cells designated naive CD8 were CD45RO-negative and were positively selected for CCR7, with terminally differentiated effector memory CD45RA+ cells excluded. The specimen was naive CD8+ T cells sorted from blood. These receptors were taken from a woman under 40 in good health.

The chain uses TRBV13 and TRBJ2-5, with unresolved D. The end of the DNA fits TRBJ2-7 better, so the J call may be wrong. Per the germline V gene, CDR1 is PRHDT and CDR2 is FYEKMQ (reference sequence). This CDR3 has 13 amino acids. CDR3 bases: TGTGCCAGCAGCTTAGACAGCTCCTACGAGCAGTACTTC. The encoded protein is CASSLDSSYEQYF.

The rearrangement links TRBV11-2 to TRBJ2-1; 7 bases are a match to TRBD2. The germline V gene encodes CDR1 SGHAT and CDR2 FQNNGV. Trimming removed 3 bases from V and 7 bases from J; junction bases left unmatched: 6. This CDR3 comprises 14 residues. CDR3 sequence: CASSFGGSLNEQFF. CDR3 in DNA: TGTGCCAGCAGCTTCGGCGGGAGCCTTAATGAGCAGTTCTTC.

The chain uses TRBV9 and TRBJ2-7; a weak D match, TRBD1 (6 bases). The CDR3 sequence is 15 residues long. Germline CDR1 reads SGDLS; CDR2 reads YYNGEE. V was clipped by 4 bases and J by 5 bases, with 19 bases between them. CDR3 protein: CASSPRMSGVHEQYF. The DNA for the CDR3 is TGTGCCAGCAGCCCTCGTATGTCAGGGGTCCACGAGCAGTACTTC.

The chain combines TRBV5-1 with TRBJ2-7; 11 nucleotides agree with TRBD2. The junction had 18 bases not matched to a gene; V was cut back by 4 bases and J by 6 bases. CDR1 and CDR2 (germline): SGHRS, YFSETQ. This CDR3 comprises 18 residues. The chain's CDR3 is CASSTGLAGQGRPGEQYF. DNA of the CDR3: TGCGCCAGCAGCACTGGACTAGCGGGCCAAGGGCGTCCTGGCGAGCAGTACTTC.

This rearrangement joins TRBV28 to TRBJ2-1, with D maybe TRBD2 (6 bases). The CDR3 contains 12 residues. The germline V gene encodes CDR1 MDHEN and CDR2 SYDVKM. V was pared by 6 bases and J by 7 bases, with 10 bases between. The CDR3 DNA sequence: TGTGCCAGCAGCCTAGCGTGGAATGAGCAGTTCTTC. This gives the protein CASSLAWNEQFF.

This chain joins TRBV18 and TRBJ1-4; D is possibly TRBD1 (6 bases). From germline, CDR1 is KGHSH and CDR2 LQKENI. V lost 8 bases and J lost 8, with 15 bases in between. The CDR3 has 13 amino acids. CDR3 amino acids: CASTAGVGEKLFF. The CDR3 DNA reads as TGTGCCAGCACTGCAGGGGTTGGCGAAAAACTGTTTTTT. The complete variable domain, with remaining parts taken from reference TRBV18 and TRBJ1-4, reads NAGVMQNPRHLVRRRGQEARLRCSPMKGHSHVYWYRQLPEEGLKFMVYLQKENIIDESGMPKERFSAEFPKEGPSILRIQQVVRGDSAAYFCASTAGVGEKLFFGSGTQLSVL.

This clone was found a few times. This chain uses TRBV11-2 with TRBJ2-2; D unresolved. Trimming took off 3 bases at V and 6 bases at J, with 5 bases between the two ends. Germline V gene data show CDR1 as SGHAT and CDR2 as FQNNGV. The CDR3 covers 12 residues. In DNA form, the CDR3 reads TGTGCCAGCAGCTTTACGGCCGGGGAGCTGTTTTTT. This codes for CASSFTAGELFF.

The chain has TRBV18 and TRBJ2-7, with TRBD2 matching 8 bases. The germline gives CDR1 KGHSH, CDR2 LQKENI. The junction had 13 bases not matched to a gene; V was cut back by 4 bases and J by 5 bases. This CDR3 region has 16 residues. CDR3: CASSRTGTSRPDEQYF. Written as DNA, the CDR3 is TGTGCCAGCTCACGAACCGGGACTAGTCGGCCCGACGAGCAGTACTTC. The variable domain in full, completed from reference TRBV18 and TRBJ2-7, reads NAGVMQNPRHLVRRRGQEARLRCSPMKGHSHVYWYRQLPEEGLKFMVYLQKENIIDESGMPKERFSAEFPKEGPSILRIQQVVRGDSAAYFCASSRTGTSRPDEQYFGPGTRLTVT.

The J gene is TRBJ2-1, the V gene TRBV6-1, with a weak D call TRBD2 (6 bases). The CDR3 runs 16 residues. V was cut by 2 bases and J by 0 bases, with 11 bases left in between. Per germline, CDR1 MNHNS and CDR2 SASEGT. This chain's CDR3 is CASSESHGSSYNEQFF. Written as DNA, the CDR3 is TGTGCCAGCAGTGAATCACACGGGAGCTCCTACAATGAGCAGTTCTTC.

The chain joins TRBV7-9 to TRBJ2-3; no clear D. Germline lookup yields CDR1 SEHNR and CDR2 FQNEAQ (reference sequence). CDR3 length: 13 amino acids. Trimming took 5 bases from V and 3 from J, leaving 9 bases between them. The CDR3 loop reads CASSNLLTDTQYF. CDR3 in DNA: TGTGCCAGCAGCAACCTATTGACAGATACGCAGTATTTT.

The gene calls are TRBV27 and TRBJ2-1; D unresolved. CDR1 and CDR2 from the germline V gene are MNHEY and SMNVEV (reference sequence). The V and J ends lost 6 bases and 7 bases respectively, with 19 bases between them. The CDR3 runs to 15 residues. CDR3 sequence reads: CASREGYTPANEQFF. The CDR3 region has the DNA TGTGCCAGCAGGGAAGGGTACACCCCCGCGAATGAGCAGTTCTTC.

The chain employs TRBV28 and TRBJ1-5; unclear D gene. V lost 5 bases to trimming and J lost 9 bases, with 11 bases between them. Germline V CDR1 and CDR2: MDHEN, SYDVKM. The CDR3 has 12 amino acids. The CDR3 loop is CASSAHPWPQHF. The CDR3 coding sequence is TGTGCCAGCAGTGCCCATCCTTGGCCCCAGCATTTT.

DNA of the CDR3: TGTGCCAGCAGCCAGAAGGACAGGGGGCTCTGGTACGAGCAGTACTTC. Residues: CASSQKDRGLWYEQYF. The V call is TRBV5-5, the J call TRBJ2-7, with 11 bases fitting TRBD1. The CDR3 contains 16 residues. CDR1 and CDR2 (germline): SGHKS, YYEKEE (reference sequence). V lost 4 bases and J lost 4; bases outside the gene matches: 10.

The chain combines TRBV19 with TRBJ1-1; tentative D call: TRBD1 (5 bases). CDR1 and CDR2 from the germline V gene are LNHDA and SQIVND (reference sequence). CDR3 length equals 17 residues. V was trimmed by 7 bases and J by 0 bases, leaving 21 bases between them. The CDR3 sequence is CASNFRDSVRMNTEAFF. The CDR3 region has the DNA TGTGCCAGTAATTTCAGGGATTCGGTAAGGATGAACACTGAAGCTTTCTTT.

This chain joins TRBV21-1 and TRBJ2-1; TRBD1, the table's D call, was not compared with the DNA. TRBV21-1 is a documented pseudogene. This CDR3 contains 20 residues. CDR3 residues: CASSETGKVRVSSQSNEQFF. CDR3 DNA sequence: TGTGCCAGCAGCGAGACAGGAAAGGTTAGGGTGTCATCCCAGTCCAATGAGCAGTTCTTC.

The chain uses TRBV7-6 and TRBJ2-7; D may correspond to TRBD1 or TRBD2 (6 bases each). Germline CDR1 and CDR2: SGHVS and FNYEAQ. Trimming took off 3 bases at V and 7 bases at J, with 13 bases between the two ends. The length of the CDR3 is 13 residues. This CDR3 reads CASSFPGAEEQYF. The CDR3 DNA sequence: TGTGCCAGCAGCTTTCCGGGGGCGGAGGAGCAGTACTTC.

The CDR3 DNA is TGTGCCAGTAGGACCTTTTACTCTGGAAACACCATATATTTT. It is translated as CASRTFYSGNTIYF. J is TRBJ1-3 and V is TRBV14; D remains unclear. Trimming took off 9 bases at V and 0 bases at J, with 12 bases between the two ends. CDR3 size: 14 residues. Germline V CDR1 and CDR2: SGHDN, FVKESK.

This clone was counted only a few times. This chain links TRBV25-1 with TRBJ2-2; the D gene is possibly TRBD2 (7 bases). Per the germline V gene, CDR1 is MGHDK and CDR2 is SYGVNS. CDR3 length: 15 residues. Trimming stripped 6 bases from V and 5 bases from J, with 16 bases between. In DNA, the CDR3 is TGTGCCAGCAGCGAAGGGGGGGGCTTAACCGGGGAGCTGTTTTTT. Translated: CASSEGGGLTGELFF.

CDR3 DNA sequence: TGTGCCAGCAGTAAAACAGCAGCCTACGAGCAGTACTTC. Residues: CASSKTAAYEQYF. The chain is built from TRBV28 and TRBJ2-7, with no clear D. CDR3 length: 13 residues. Per the germline V gene, CDR1 is MDHEN and CDR2 is SYDVKM. Trimming left V 5 bases short and J 2 bases short, with 10 bases between.

V usage is TRBV28 and J usage is TRBJ1-2, with a possible D match to TRBD1 (5 bases). The CDR3 totals 14 residues. Trimming stripped 4 bases from V and 5 bases from J, with 14 bases between. Looked up from germline, CDR1 is MDHEN and CDR2 is SYDVKM. The CDR3 protein is CASSSSGTDYGYTF. Here the CDR3 DNA reads TGTGCCAGCAGTTCATCCGGGACGGATTATGGCTACACCTTC.

This rearrangement joins TRBV18 to TRBJ2-3; no reliable D call. This CDR3 is built from 11 residues. Trimming removed 4 bases at V and 3 bases at J, with 2 bases between. Germline V gene sequence: CDR1 KGHSH, CDR2 LQKENI. CDR3 bases: TGTGCCAGCTCACTAACAGATACGCAGTATTTT. Amino acid sequence: CASSLTDTQYF.

V and J are TRBV27 and TRBJ2-5; unclear D gene. V was pared by 6 bases and J by 2 bases, with 10 bases between. Germline CDR1 is MNHEY and CDR2 is SMNVEV (reference sequence). CDR3 size: 13 residues. The CDR3: CASRSTLQETQYF. The DNA of the CDR3 is TGTGCCAGCAGATCGACACTACAAGAGACCCAGTACTTC.

The chain employs TRBV9 and TRBJ2-7, with 7 bases that match TRBD2. Germline trimming cut 0 bases from V and 4 bases from J; bases unmatched to any gene: 7. This CDR3 is built from 15 residues. Germline V gene data show CDR1 as SGDLS and CDR2 as YYNGEE. CDR3 bases: TGTGCCAGCAGCGTAGCTGGTCTAGCGGAATACGAGCAGTACTTC. Protein: CASSVAGLAEYEQYF.

The table lists this clone with a few counts. V usage is TRBV9 and J usage is TRBJ1-5; D unclear. Looked up from germline, CDR1 is SGDLS and CDR2 is YYNGEE. Trimming left V 0 bases short and J 6 bases short, with 7 bases between. The CDR3 covers 13 residues. CDR3 amino acids: CASSVGPGQPQHF. The CDR3 DNA reads as TGTGCCAGCAGCGTAGGGCCCGGTCAGCCCCAGCATTTT.

In its sample, this clone was seen once. V is TRBV5-5 and J is TRBJ2-3; no definite D call. Germline CDR1 is SGHKS and CDR2 is YYEKEE (reference sequence). CDR3 size: 12 residues. V was shortened by 3 bases and J by 8 bases, with 10 bases between the two germline ends. CDR3 coding DNA: TGTGCCAGCAGCTCCACCCCGGGTACGCAGTATTTT. Amino acid sequence: CASSSTPGTQYF.

This clone came up once. V usage is TRBV28 and J usage is TRBJ1-2; TRBD1 aligns across 7 bases. The CDR3 has 14 residues. Germline loops: CDR1 MDHEN, CDR2 SYDVKM. V dropped 3 bases and J dropped 4; count of bases not matched to a gene: 5. The CDR3: CASSFTGVVYGYTF. CDR3 DNA sequence: TGTGCCAGCAGTTTCACAGGGGTTGTCTATGGCTACACCTTC.

The chain recombines TRBV6-1 with TRBJ2-3; 8 bases are a match to TRBD2. The CDR3 spans 15 residues. V trimming: 3 bases; J trimming: 5 bases; junction bases outside the gene matches: 7. The V gene's germline CDR1 is MNHNS and CDR2 SASEGT. This CDR3 reads CASSDYREGQDTQYF. DNA of the CDR3: TGTGCCAGCAGTGATTATCGGGAGGGCCAAGATACGCAGTATTTT.

This chain uses TRBV5-1 with TRBJ2-1; 9 nucleotides align to TRBD2. The CDR3 is 16 amino acids. V shed 3 bases and J 10 bases; nucleotides not matched to a gene: 14. Germline V gene lookup returns CDR1 SGHRS and CDR2 YFSETQ. As DNA, the CDR3 is TGCGCCAGCAGCTCCCGCGGTAGCGGGAGACCTCGCGAGCAGTTCTTC. It translates to CASSSRGSGRPREQFF.

The chain recombines TRBV4-1 with TRBJ2-4, with 8 positions matching TRBD2. This CDR3 region has 16 residues. Per germline, CDR1 MGHRA and CDR2 YSYEKL. The ends lost 6 bases at V and 9 bases at J; junction bases unmatched: 16. CDR3: CASRPAQREGRGIQYF. CDR3 nucleotide sequence: TGCGCCAGCAGACCCGCCCAACGGGAGGGCCGTGGCATTCAGTACTTC.

This chain uses TRBV19 with TRBJ2-7; tentative D call: TRBD1 (6 bases). The CDR3 contains 15 residues. The V and J ends lost 5 bases and 0 bases respectively, with 14 bases between them. Germline-derived CDR1 and CDR2 are LNHDA and SQIVND (reference sequence). CDR3 sequence (DNA): TGTGCCAGTAGTCCAACCCGGGACATCTCCTACGAGCAGTACTTC. This translates into CASSPTRDISYEQYF.